This T cell receptor (beta chain) was identified during a study of vaccination and CD4 T cells after COVID-19 (dated by TCRdb to 2022 to 2024). About the investigation overall: SARS-CoV-2 positivity had been established in the convalescent patients by nasal swab PCR, and mild disease was recorded in nine or ten of these patients and severe disease in one. Overlapping spike peptide pools from SARS-CoV-2 and from the common cold coronaviruses HCoV-NL63, HCoV-OC43 and HCoV-229E were used as culture stimuli. In roughly 11 COVID-19 convalescent patients and 4 infection-naive healthy vaccine recipients, the spike-specific CD4+ TCR repertoire before mRNA vaccination was compared with the repertoire after mRNA vaccination. Post-COVID blood samples were collected from convalescent patients a median of approximately 93 days after diagnosis, with a range of roughly 35 to 180 days. Control cultures received a CEFX viral epitope pool as the positive control, an HIV-1 Nef peptide pool as the negative control, or no peptide. The convalescent cohort included six males and four females, with two Hispanic individuals, seven Caucasians, two Asians and one multiracial person. Participants received two doses of either the Pfizer-BioNTech BNT162b2 vaccine (n=8) or the Moderna mRNA-1273 vaccine (n=2). Post-vaccine blood samples were obtained a median of roughly 75 days after the second vaccine dose, with a range of roughly 14 to 241 days.

On the study overall, not on this receptor specifically: In convalescent patients, nearly all vaccine-specific clones (304 of 307) were found to be mono-reactive for SARS-CoV-2 spike rather than cross-reactive with common cold coronaviruses. An increase in the median number of SARS-CoV-2-reactive clonotypes from approximately 23 after infection to approximately 41 after vaccination was observed, but the change was not found to be significant. Relatively few convalescent patients were included in the study, and early timepoints after natural infection were not analyzed. In convalescent patients, a median approximately 86% of post-vaccine SARS-CoV-2-reactive clones were detected only after vaccination, suggesting vaccine-specific priming.

Library preparation used PCR. DNA from cultured CD4+ T cells underwent TCR sequencing with the Oncomine TCR Beta short-read assay at the Johns Hopkins FTIC core. The QIAamp micro DNA kit was used to extract genomic DNA from the cultured CD4+ T cells. Oncomine TCR Beta libraries from cultured CD4+ T cells were pooled with unique dual indexes and sequenced on an Illumina iSeq 100. The original methods were these. Non-productive sequences were filtered out, and CDR3s that did not start with C, did not end with F or W, or were shorter than 7 amino acids were discarded. The MANAFEST web application was used to identify antigen-specific clonotypes by comparing peptide-stimulated wells against reference wells and other culture wells. An FDR below 0.05, an odds ratio above 5, and a productive frequency above 0.1% in at least two of three replicate wells were required for clones to be considered positive. Cross-reactive clonotypes were defined as significantly expanded in both SARS-CoV-2 spike wells and at least one common cold coronavirus spike condition. Using R version 3.6.1, CDR3 homology was evaluated through Levenshtein distances (stringdist) along with unrooted phylogenetic trees (ape). TCRdb cleaned the public reads at Q25 with fastp, built clones with MiXCR and kept in-frame beta chains. Each entry is one CDR3 protein sequence, shown with its most common DNA and genes. For this entry, the V and J calls and clone size follow TCRdb and not the study's own pipeline. This sample has about 10,000 distinct CDR3 sequences in its table, and approximately 64% of those were observed once. Approximately 26% of the sample is held by the ten biggest clonotypes.

About this clonotype: What this receptor recognizes is not known. Base qualities are not provided; no much larger clone lies one nucleotide away.

The meaning of the sample's treatment or condition label: roughly 10-day PBMC culture with coronavirus spike peptide pools or control peptides (ViraFEST assay). To expand antigen-specific T cells with peptide pools and then pick out the expanded clonotypes through TCR sequencing, the study relied on the ViraFEST assay. The convalescent patients' positive SARS-CoV-2 PCR tests fell between March and December 2020, which was before the Alpha, Beta and Delta variants emerged in the United States. PBMCs were cultured at roughly 2 million per well in IMDM supplemented with about 5% human AB serum and around 10 IU/ml IL-2, with about 10 ug/ml peptide pools added. Half of the culture medium was replaced with fresh IL-2-containing medium on days 3 and 7. After less than 12 days of culture, CD4+ T cells were isolated by negative selection using the EasySep CD4+ T cell isolation kit. PBMCs were separated from whole blood using Ficoll-Paque Plus gradient centrifugation and then either used fresh or cryopreserved at -140C. In general, triplicate wells were set up for every culture condition.

The TCR was taken from a human donor who had recovered from COVID-19. Sequences were obtained from CD4+ T cells from blood, cultured in vitro.

The DNA sequence reads TGTGCCAGCAGGGGGGGTCCCCGGGAGCTGTTTTTT. This translates into CASRGGPRELFF. Rearrangement joined TRBV2 to TRBJ2-2; 6 matching bases give a weak D call of TRBD2. The CDR3 contains 12 residues, cysteine and phenylalanine counted. Only the CDR3 part of the read is kept: 36 bases, read in frame from the first base. The junction carries 11 bases between V and J, which are trimmed by 6 bases and 9 bases respectively. CDR1 and CDR2 are drawn from the germline V gene: SNHLY, FYNNEI.